This T cell receptor (beta chain) is drawn from a study of cytomegalovirus exposure and HLA in healthy donors. Across the study: Earlier results showed roughly 110 million unique TCR beta sequences derived from about 179 million T cells. Study results and caveats: Roughly even sequencing depth across donors was the assumption behind the presence/absence analyses. Reports described diagnosis of cytomegalovirus status by the classifier as highly specific and sensitive. TCR sequences were mostly rare, though some public TCRs occurred in many donors.

This clone was detected once. As yet, its antigen is unknown. Amplification used 60 Vbeta primers and 13 Jbeta primers. The data were produced by immunoSEQ multiplex PCR, yet TCRdb's version contains in-frame clones alone and is incomplete. The sample lists about 69,000 clones; 60% to 80% were seen once. The V end lost 8 bases, the J end lost 14 bases, and 18 bases lay between the germline ends. Germline CDR1 and CDR2: MDHEN and SYDVKM. CDR3 length equals 11 residues. The V call is TRBV28, the J call TRBJ1-1; possibly TRBD1 for D (6 bases). Input material: PBMCs. The clonotype originates from a woman in her 30s in good health and CMV-seropositive. The CDR3, as DNA: TGTGCCAGCGGACCCGGGACAAAGGGGTTCTTT. Translating gives CASGPGTKGFF. The variable domain in full, completed from reference TRBV28 and TRBJ1-1, reads DVKVTQSSRYLVKRTGEKVFLECVQDMDHENMFWYRQDPGLGLRLIYFSYDVKMKEKGDIPEGYSVSREKKERFSLILESASTNQTSMYLCASGPGTKGFFGQGTRLTVV.